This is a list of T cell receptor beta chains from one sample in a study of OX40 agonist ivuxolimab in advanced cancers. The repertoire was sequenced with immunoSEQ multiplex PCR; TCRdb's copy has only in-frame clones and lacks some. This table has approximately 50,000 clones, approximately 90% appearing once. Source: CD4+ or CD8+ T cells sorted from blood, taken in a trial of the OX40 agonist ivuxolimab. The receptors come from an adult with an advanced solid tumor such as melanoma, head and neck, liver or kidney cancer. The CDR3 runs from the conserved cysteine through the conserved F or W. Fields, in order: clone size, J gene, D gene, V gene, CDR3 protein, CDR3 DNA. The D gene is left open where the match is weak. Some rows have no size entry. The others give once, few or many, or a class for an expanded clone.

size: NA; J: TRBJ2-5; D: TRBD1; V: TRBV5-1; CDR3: CASSHPTGFPQETQYF; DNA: TGCGCCAGCAGCCACCCGACAGGGTTCCCCCAAGAGACCCAGTACTTC
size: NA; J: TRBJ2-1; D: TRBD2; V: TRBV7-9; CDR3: CASSSRGGRSGNEQFF; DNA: TGTGCCAGCAGCTCAAGGGGAGGGAGATCTGGGAATGAGCAGTTCTTC
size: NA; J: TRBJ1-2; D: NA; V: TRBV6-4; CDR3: CASSDSPRGGYTF; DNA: TGTGCCAGCAGTGACTCTCCCCGCGGTGGCTACACCTTC
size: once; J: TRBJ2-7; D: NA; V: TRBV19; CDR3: CASSIRSSASYEQYF; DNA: TGTGCCAGTAGTATAAGGTCTAGCGCCTCCTACGAGCAGTACTTC
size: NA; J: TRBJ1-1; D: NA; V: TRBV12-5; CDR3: CASGPGDTEAFF; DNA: TGTGCTAGTGGCCCGGGGGACACTGAAGCTTTCTTT
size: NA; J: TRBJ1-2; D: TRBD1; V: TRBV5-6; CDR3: CASSLRRQGEPNYGYTF; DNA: TGTGCCAGCAGCTTGAGGCGACAGGGGGAACCTAACTATGGCTACACCTTC
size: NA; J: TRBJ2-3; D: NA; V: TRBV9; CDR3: CASSVEGGAQGDTQYF; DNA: TGTGCCAGCAGCGTAGAAGGGGGGGCGCAGGGAGATACGCAGTATTTT
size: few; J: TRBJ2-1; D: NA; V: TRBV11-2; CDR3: CASSLEPGSYIEQFF; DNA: TGTGCCAGCAGCTTAGAACCCGGGTCTTACATTGAGCAGTTCTTC
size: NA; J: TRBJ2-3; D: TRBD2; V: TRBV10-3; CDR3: CAISQAGRTDTQYF; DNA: TGTGCCATCAGTCAAGCGGGACGCACAGATACGCAGTATTTT
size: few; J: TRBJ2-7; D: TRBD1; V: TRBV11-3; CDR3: CASSPPGQGAREQYF; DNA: TGTGCCAGCAGTCCTCCTGGGCAGGGGGCACGTGAGCAGTACTTC
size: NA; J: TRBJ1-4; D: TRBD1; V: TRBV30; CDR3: CAWSALGRGDEKLFF; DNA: TGTGCCTGGAGTGCCCTAGGCAGGGGGGATGAAAAACTGTTTTTT
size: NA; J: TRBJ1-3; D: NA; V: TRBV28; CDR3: CASSSYARGNTIYF; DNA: TGTGCCAGCAGTTCCTATGCGAGAGGAAACACCATATATTTT
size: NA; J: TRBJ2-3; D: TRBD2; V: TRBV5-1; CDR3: CASSLRVSGTSTDTQYF; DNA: TGCGCCAGCAGCTTGAGGGTTAGCGGGACTAGCACAGATACGCAGTATTTT
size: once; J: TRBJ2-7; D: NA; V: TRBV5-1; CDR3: CASSLAPRDIYEQYF; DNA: TGCGCCAGCAGCTTGGCCCCCAGGGATATCTACGAGCAGTACTTC
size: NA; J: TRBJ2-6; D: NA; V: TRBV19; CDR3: CASTGSGANVLTF; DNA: TGTGCCAGTACCGGGTCCGGGGCCAACGTCCTGACTTTC
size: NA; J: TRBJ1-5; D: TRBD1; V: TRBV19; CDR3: CASSIRGTGTNSQPQHF; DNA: TGTGCCAGTAGTATACGCGGGACAGGGACGAATAGTCAGCCCCAGCATTTT
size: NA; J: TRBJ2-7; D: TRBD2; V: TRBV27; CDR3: CASSLGPSGTYEQYF; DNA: TGTGCCAGCAGTCTCGGCCCTAGCGGGACCTACGAGCAGTACTTC
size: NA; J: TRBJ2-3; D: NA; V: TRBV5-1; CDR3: CATREFGGDTQYF; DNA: TGCGCCACTCGGGAGTTTGGTGGAGATACGCAGTATTTT
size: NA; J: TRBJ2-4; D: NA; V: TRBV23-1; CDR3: CASSQRATPLAKNIQYF; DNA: TGCGCCAGCAGTCAAAGGGCGACACCGCTAGCCAAAAACATTCAGTACTTC
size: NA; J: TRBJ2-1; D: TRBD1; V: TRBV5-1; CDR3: CASSVGQGRVYNEQFF; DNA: TGCGCCAGCAGCGTTGGACAGGGACGAGTATACAATGAGCAGTTCTTC
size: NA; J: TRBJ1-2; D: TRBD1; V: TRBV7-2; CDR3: CASSGQVGNYGYTF; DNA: TGTGCCAGCAGCGGACAGGTTGGCAACTATGGCTACACCTTC
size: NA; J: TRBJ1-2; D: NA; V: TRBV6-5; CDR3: CASSYSNHLDNYGYTF; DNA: TGTGCCAGCAGTTACTCTAACCACCTCGATAACTATGGCTACACCTTC
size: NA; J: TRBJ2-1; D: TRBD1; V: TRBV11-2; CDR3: CASSSSVGQLNEQFF; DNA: TGTGCCAGCAGCTCCTCCGTGGGACAGCTCAATGAGCAGTTCTTC
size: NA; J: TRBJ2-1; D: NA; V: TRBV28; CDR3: CASSFYNEQFF; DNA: TGTGCCAGCAGTTTCTACAATGAGCAGTTCTTC
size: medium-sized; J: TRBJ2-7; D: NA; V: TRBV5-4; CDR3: CASSLWGGSSYEQYF; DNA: TGTGCCAGCAGCTTGTGGGGTGGCAGCTCCTACGAGCAGTACTTC
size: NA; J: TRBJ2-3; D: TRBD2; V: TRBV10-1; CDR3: CASRATGTSGRAGRTDTQYF; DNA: TGCGCCAGCAGAGCAACCGGGACTAGCGGGAGGGCCGGAAGGACAGATACGCAGTATTTT
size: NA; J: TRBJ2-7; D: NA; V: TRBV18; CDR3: CASSPSFRVYEQYF; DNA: TGTGCCAGCTCACCTTCTTTTCGGGTTTACGAGCAGTACTTC
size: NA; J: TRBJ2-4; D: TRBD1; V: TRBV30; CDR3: CAWSKGTGVKNIQYF; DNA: TGTGCCTGGAGTAAAGGGACAGGGGTTAAAAACATTCAGTACTTC
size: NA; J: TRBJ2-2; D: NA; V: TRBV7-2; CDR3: CASSLVGELFF; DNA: TGTGCCAGCAGCTTGGTCGGGGAGCTGTTTTTT
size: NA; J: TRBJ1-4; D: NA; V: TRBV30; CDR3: CAWSAPGVNEKLFF; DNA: TGTGCCTGGAGTGCCCCGGGGGTTAATGAAAAACTGTTTTTT
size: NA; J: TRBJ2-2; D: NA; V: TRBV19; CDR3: CASSTHRSGELFF; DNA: TGTGCCAGTAGTACCCACCGCAGCGGGGAGCTGTTTTTT
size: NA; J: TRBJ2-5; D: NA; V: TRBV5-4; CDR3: CASSTGGGRETQYF; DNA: TGTGCCAGCAGCACCGGAGGGGGTCGGGAGACCCAGTACTTC
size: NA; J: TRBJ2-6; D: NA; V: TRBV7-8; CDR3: CASSLEPHRSGANVLTF; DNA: TGTGCCAGCAGCTTAGAGCCCCACCGCTCTGGGGCCAACGTCCTGACTTTC
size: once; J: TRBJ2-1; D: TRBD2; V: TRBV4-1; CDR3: CASSQRVLAGGWDEQFF; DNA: TGCGCCAGCAGCCAACGGGTCCTAGCGGGAGGTTGGGATGAGCAGTTCTTC
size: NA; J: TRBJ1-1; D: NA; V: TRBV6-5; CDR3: CASSWTSNTEAFF; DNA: TGTGCCAGCAGTTGGACCTCGAACACTGAAGCTTTCTTT
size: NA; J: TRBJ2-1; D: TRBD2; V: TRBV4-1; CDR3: CASSQTTSGSRGEQFF; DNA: TGCGCCAGCAGCCAAACCACTAGCGGAAGCCGCGGTGAGCAGTTCTTC
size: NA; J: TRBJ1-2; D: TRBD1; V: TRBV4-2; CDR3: CASSRRRTGGLLNYGYTF; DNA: TGTGCCAGCAGCCGGCGGCGGACAGGGGGCCTCTTAAACTATGGCTACACCTTC